Listed here is a single T cell receptor (beta chain). Its antigen is unidentified. The CDR3 is made up of 13 amino acids. Germline V gene lookup returns CDR1 MDHEN and CDR2 SYDVKM. V lost 6 bases, J lost 4 bases, and 10 bases lay in between. The sample is drawn from a study of beta chain features in type 1 diabetes. Points from the study as a whole: HLA influence on TCRB rearrangement stayed unresolved here. PCR might pick shorter templates more often, in the same way for patients and controls. Sequencing from cDNA could over-represent high-TCR-expressing cells.

Reverse transcribing all isolated RNA meant expressed TCRB transcripts were sequenced. Measured with immunoSEQ multiplex PCR; TCRdb has only the in-frame clones, and not every one. The table includes 250,000 or so clones, around a quarter detected once. The authors sorted CD4+ naive, central memory, regulatory and stem cell-like memory cells via CD45RO/CCR7/CD25/CD127/CD95/CD27. The TCR originated in a man younger than 40 in good health. Sequenced: central memory CD4+ T cells from blood. V and J are TRBV28 and TRBJ2-1; perhaps TRBD2 as D (5 bases). Here the CDR3 reads CASRGRDYNEQFF. The CDR3 DNA reads TGTGCCAGCAGGGGCCGGGATTACAATGAGCAGTTCTTC.